This entry lists 23 T cell receptor beta chains sequenced from one sample in a study of CD8 T cells in ankylosing spondylitis. TCRdb recomputed calls from the 5' RACE reads with MiXCR, one row per CDR3 protein. This sample carries some 350,000 distinct CDR3 sequences, under 15% of them seen once, and the ten largest clones take 0.95% to 1.4%. The sample consisted of blood, either unsorted or a sorted T cell fraction (not recorded which). The receptors were sampled from a male donor with ankylosing spondylitis or in good health (not recorded which).

This clonotype was seen only a few times. The V call is TRBV6-1, the J call TRBJ1-1; D unclear. This CDR3 has 15 residues. The V and J ends lost 6 bases and 1 base respectively, with 15 bases between them. Per the germline V gene, CDR1 is MNHNS and CDR2 is SASEGT. The CDR3 DNA reads as TGTGCCAGCAGGAGCGGTCTCGGAGGGAACACTGAAGCTTTCTTT. Its translation is CASRSGLGGNTEAFF.

This clonotype was counted between two and nine times. The chain has TRBV6-5 and TRBJ1-1; D is unresolved. Trimming stripped 2 bases from V and 0 bases from J, with 7 bases between. The CDR3 spans 14 residues. Germline-derived CDR1 and CDR2 are MNHEY and SVGAGI. CDR3 in DNA: TGTGCCAGCAGTTACGACGGGATGAACACTGAAGCTTTCTTT. It codes for CASSYDGMNTEAFF.

This CDR3 is CSARSREGSYEQYF. CDR3 DNA: TGCAGTGCTAGATCGCGGGAGGGGTCCTACGAGCAGTACTTC. This sequence joins TRBV20-1 and TRBJ2-7; 9 nucleotides match TRBD2. The J segment lost 1 base and the V segment lost 2 bases, leaving 3 bases of the junction unmatched. Germline V gene lookup returns CDR1 DFQATT and CDR2 SNEGSKA (reference sequence). The CDR3 sequence is 14 residues long.

This clonotype was detected only a few times. The V gene is TRBV20-1, the J gene TRBJ2-3; TRBD2 aligns across 8 bases. CDR1 is DFQATT and CDR2 is SNEGSKA in the germline V gene (reference sequence). V lost 5 bases to trimming and J lost 3 bases; unmatched junction nucleotides: 10. CDR3 length: 15 amino acids. Here the CDR3 reads CSAGQAGVTTDTQYF. For the CDR3, the DNA is TGCAGTGCTGGCCAAGCGGGAGTTACGACAGATACGCAGTATTTT.

The V call is TRBV27, the J call TRBJ2-1; TRBD2 is a possible D gene (6 bases). Germline V gene data show CDR1 as MNHEY and CDR2 as SMNVEV (reference sequence). The CDR3 runs 16 residues. Trimming pared 4 bases from V and 7 bases from J, leaving 20 bases between. The CDR3 coding sequence is TGTGCCAGCAGTTCACCTACTAGCTCGGTACGGAATGAGCAGTTCTTC. Residues: CASSSPTSSVRNEQFF.

The chain couples TRBV6-1 to TRBJ2-1; a weak D match, TRBD2 (6 bases). This CDR3 is built from 15 residues. CDR1 MNHNS and CDR2 SASEGT come from the germline V gene. Trimming cost V 7 bases and J 6 bases, with 19 bases left between them. The CDR3 is CASTRAEGLGNEQFF. The CDR3 coding sequence is TGTGCCAGCACCAGAGCGGAGGGCCTCGGCAATGAGCAGTTCTTC.

This clonotype was observed many times. This sequence joins TRBV10-3 and TRBJ1-5; no clear D gene. CDR1 and CDR2 (germline): ENHRY, SYGVKD. The CDR3 spans 13 residues. The germline V and J ends were trimmed by 4 bases and 5 bases, with 9 bases remaining between them. DNA of the CDR3: TGTGCCATCAGTGGGGCTTCGGATCAGCCCCAGCATTTT. Its translation is CAISGASDQPQHF.

This chain joins TRBV20-1 and TRBJ2-3; 11 nucleotides agree with TRBD1. CDR3 length: 16 residues. CDR1 and CDR2 (germline): DFQATT, SNEGSKA (reference sequence). J was trimmed by 8 bases and V by 3 bases; bases with no gene match: 13. Here the CDR3 DNA reads TGCAGTGCTAGCCCCCTGGACAGGGGGCGTGAAAGTACGCAGTATTTT. This encodes CSASPLDRGRESTQYF.

This clonotype has more than one count but fewer than ten. This rearrangement joins TRBV29-1 to TRBJ2-3; D tentatively fits TRBD1 or TRBD2 (5 bases each). The germline V gene encodes CDR1 SQVTM and CDR2 ANQGSEA. The CDR3 has 12 residues. The V end lost 7 bases, the J end lost 6 bases, and 14 bases lay between the germline ends. The CDR3 DNA sequence: TGCAGCGCAGATGAGGGGCGGGATACGCAGTATTTT. Its protein product is CSADEGRDTQYF.

This rearrangement joins TRBV30 to TRBJ2-3; D call uncertain. Germline-derived CDR1 and CDR2 are GTSNPN and SVGIG (reference sequence). The CDR3 is 10 amino acids. Trimming removed 5 bases from V and 6 bases from J, with 6 bases in between. CDR3 nucleotides: TGTGCCTGGGCCCGGGATACGCAGTATTTT. Protein product: CAWARDTQYF. The complete variable domain, with remaining parts taken from reference TRBV30 and TRBJ2-3, reads SQTIHQWPATLVQPVGSPLSLECTVEGTSNPNLYWYRQAAGRGLQLLFYSVGIGQISSEVPQNLSASRPQDRQFILSSKKLLLSDSGFYLCAWARDTQYFGPGTRLTVL.

This rearrangement joins TRBV4-1 to TRBJ1-5; 9 nucleotides agree with TRBD1. This CDR3 is 16 amino acids long. Germline CDR1 and CDR2: MGHRA and YSYEKL. V was pared by 1 base and J by 5 bases, with 6 bases of the junction left unmatched. The CDR3 region has the DNA TGCGCCAGCAGCCAAGTCTTCGGGACAGGGCATCAGCCCCAGCATTTT. Its translation is CASSQVFGTGHQPQHF.

There are a few counts of this clonotype. This chain connects TRBV12-3 or TRBV12-4 to TRBJ2-3; either TRBD1 or TRBD2 may fit D (6 bases each). The CDR3 sequence is 16 residues long. V was pared by 3 bases and J by 1 base, with 14 bases between. The CDR3 sequence is CASSFRSGARTDTQYF. The CDR3 DNA reads as TGTGCCAGCAGTTTCCGGTCGGGGGCCCGCACAGATACGCAGTATTTT.

The chain employs TRBV3-1 and TRBJ2-5; TRBD1 matches at 12 bases. V trimming: 1 base; J trimming: 5 bases; junction bases outside the gene matches: 11. The CDR3 consists of 18 residues. Per the germline V gene, CDR1 is LGHDT and CDR2 is YNNKEL (reference sequence). The CDR3 nucleotides read TGTGCCAGCAGCCAAGGGGACAGGGGGCTTCCATTGACGGAGACCCAGTACTTC. Amino acids: CASSQGDRGLPLTETQYF.

This clonotype was detected only a few times. V is TRBV20-1 and J is TRBJ1-2; D call uncertain. This CDR3 has 8 amino acids. Germline CDR1 reads DFQATT; CDR2 reads SNEGSKA (reference sequence). V was cut by 4 bases and J by 8 bases, with 2 bases left in between. The CDR3 coding sequence is TGCAGTGCTAAGGGCTACACCTTC. Encoded protein: CSAKGYTF.

The gene calls are TRBV7-9 and TRBJ1-5, with D maybe TRBD1 (5 bases). CDR1 is SEHNR, CDR2 FQNEAQ, per germline (reference sequence). This CDR3 is 14 amino acids long. Trimming removed 4 bases at V and 9 bases at J, with 16 bases between. CDR3 sequence: CASSSEGSSGPQHF. In nucleotides, the CDR3 is TGTGCCAGCAGCTCCGAGGGGTCCTCGGGGCCCCAGCATTTT.

Comments on this clonotype: One junction end does not reproduce the germline sequence, and a read error may be involved. The chain has TRBV18 and TRBJ1-6; 7 bases align to TRBD1. The CDR3 totals 13 residues. From germline, CDR1 is KGHSH and CDR2 LQKENI. CDR3 loop: CASSPQGNSPLHF. The CDR3 bases are TGTGCCAGCTCTCCACAGGGGAATTCACCCCTCCACTTT.

The chain employs TRBV11-2 and TRBJ2-5; 12 positions match TRBD1. In germline, CDR1 is SGHAT, CDR2 FQNNGV. This CDR3 region has 15 residues. V shed 8 bases and J 7 bases; nucleotides not matched to a gene: 11. CDR3 residues: CASLGTGGASVTQYF. For the CDR3, the DNA is TGTGCCAGCCTAGGGACAGGGGGCGCGTCGGTGACCCAGTACTTC.

In this sample, this clonotype turned up many times. The chain combines TRBV9 with TRBJ2-2; possible D gene TRBD1, 7 bases. CDR1 and CDR2 from the germline V gene are SGDLS and YYNGEE. This CDR3 region has 15 residues. Trimming removed 4 bases from V and 6 bases from J, with 16 bases in between. CDR3 sequence: CASSPRGDLAGELFF. In nucleotides, the CDR3 is TGTGCCAGCAGCCCCAGGGGGGATTTGGCCGGGGAGCTGTTTTTT.

The J gene is TRBJ2-2, the V gene TRBV5-8, with 7 positions matching TRBD1. Germline values: CDR1 SGHTS, CDR2 YDEGEE. Trimming cost V 4 bases and J 6 bases; bases outside gene matches: 3. There are 13 residues in the CDR3. The CDR3 loop is CASSRDRAGELFF. CDR3 bases: TGTGCCAGCAGCCGTGACAGGGCCGGGGAGCTGTTTTTT.

The DNA of the CDR3 is TGCGCCAGCAGCAGACAGCCGGACGGCCCCCGGGAGCAGTACTTC. Its translation: CASSRQPDGPREQYF. The chain is built from TRBV5-1 and TRBJ2-7; tentative D call: TRBD1 (5 bases). Trimming took off 4 bases at V and 7 bases at J, with 21 bases between the two ends. There are 15 residues in the CDR3. Germline CDR1 reads SGHRS; CDR2 reads YFSETQ.

This clonotype was counted only a few times. This rearrangement joins TRBV3-1 to TRBJ1-1, with no clear D. The V gene's germline CDR1 is LGHDT and CDR2 YNNKEL (reference sequence). The CDR3 has 12 residues. Trimming pared 0 bases from V and 3 bases from J, leaving 2 bases between. CDR3 amino acids: CASSQEYTEAFF. CDR3 nucleotides: TGTGCCAGCAGCCAAGAATACACTGAAGCTTTCTTT.

This clonotype has a handful of counts. The gene calls are TRBV4-1 and TRBJ2-2; 8 nucleotides match TRBD1. The CDR3 length is 16 residues. The junction had 4 bases not matched to a gene; V was cut back by 1 base and J by 3 bases. The V gene's germline CDR1 is MGHRA and CDR2 YSYEKL. CDR3 DNA sequence: TGCGCCAGCAGCCAAGCCTCAGGGGGCGACACCGGGGAGCTGTTTTTT. Amino acids: CASSQASGGDTGELFF.

This clonotype was observed a few times. J is TRBJ2-7 and V is TRBV27; TRBD1 agrees at 10 bases. CDR1 and CDR2 from the germline V gene are MNHEY and SMNVEV (reference sequence). The CDR3 consists of 17 residues. V lost 5 bases and J lost 2; bases outside the gene matches: 12. The CDR3 region is CASSLLRTGGVTYEQYF. In DNA, the CDR3 is TGTGCCAGCAGTCTCCTGAGGACAGGGGGTGTAACCTACGAGCAGTACTTC.